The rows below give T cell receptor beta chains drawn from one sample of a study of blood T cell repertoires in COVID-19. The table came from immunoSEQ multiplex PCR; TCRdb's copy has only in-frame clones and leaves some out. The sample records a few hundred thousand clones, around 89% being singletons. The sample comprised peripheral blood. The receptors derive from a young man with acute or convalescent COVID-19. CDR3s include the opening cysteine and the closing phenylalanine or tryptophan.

CASSLNFFTGSRAPYEQYF	TRBV7-9
CASSLEFGLASPTYNEQFF	TRBV5-1
CASSLGTTGRSEKLFF	TRBV11-2
CASSSRAGVSEKLFF	TRBV5-5
CASSIPTENSPLHF	TRBV19
CASRRGQSEAFF	TRBV5-4
CASLGGRGGQGTDYTF	TRBV25-1
CASSLRLAGHNEQFF	TRBV28
CSADKSYEQYF	TRBV20-1
CASISGRGDTGELFF	TRBV28
CASSAGGSNTEAFF	TRBV7-3
CAWSVGTGSQPQHF	TRBV30
CASRTQPWTSGTGDTQYF	TRBV28
CASSLREPNYGYTF	TRBV7-9
CASSLERIGDTQYF	TRBV5-4
CASSLYRTSGRLGNEQFF	TRBV5-1
CASSYSREGSRLKQFF	TRBV6-5
CASSLLRRDYRSPRQYF	TRBV28
CASSFGGPLGDTQYF	TRBV5-1
CASSPLPGPFNQPQHF	TRBV5-5
CASSVDTNYGYTF	TRBV9
CASSARRVSDRETQYF	TRBV9
CASSLGGSPYNEQFF	TRBV7-2
CASSPRSDRANEQFF	TRBV5-6
CASGSQESGGLNTIYF	TRBV12-5
CASSSAGYNEKLFF	TRBV9
CAWSIPGNSNQPQHF	TRBV30
CASSLGGLPRYNEQFF	TRBV11-2
CASSLGYDRDTF	TRBV28
CASSDRERVFF	TRBV6-6
CASTTSGLFEEQYF	TRBV3-1/TRBV3-2
CASSQGLLEGYTF	TRBV5-4
CAWSPITAREQYF	TRBV30
CATSRDSTGTQYF	TRBV15
CASSSLKHYGYTF	TRBV11-2
CASSSGFYNSPLHF	TRBV9
CASSYGRNEKLFF	TRBV6-5